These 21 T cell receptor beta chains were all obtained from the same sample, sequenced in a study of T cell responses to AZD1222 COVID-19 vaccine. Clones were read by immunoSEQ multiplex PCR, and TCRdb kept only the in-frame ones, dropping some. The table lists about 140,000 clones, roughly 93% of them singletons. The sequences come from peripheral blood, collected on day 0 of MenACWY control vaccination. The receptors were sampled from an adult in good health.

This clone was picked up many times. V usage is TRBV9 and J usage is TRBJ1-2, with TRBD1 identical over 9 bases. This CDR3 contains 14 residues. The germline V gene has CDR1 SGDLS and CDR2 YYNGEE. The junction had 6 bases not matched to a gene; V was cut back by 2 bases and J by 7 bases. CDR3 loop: CASSVAGQGSGYTF. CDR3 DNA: TGTGCCAGCAGCGTTGCGGGACAGGGCAGTGGCTACACCTTC.

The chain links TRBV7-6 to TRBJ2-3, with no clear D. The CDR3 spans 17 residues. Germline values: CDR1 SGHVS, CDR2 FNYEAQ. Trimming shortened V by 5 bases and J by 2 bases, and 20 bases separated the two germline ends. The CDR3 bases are TGTGCCAGCAGCGGTTTAGGCGGTACGGGCCACACAGATACGCAGTATTTT. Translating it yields CASSGLGGTGHTDTQYF.

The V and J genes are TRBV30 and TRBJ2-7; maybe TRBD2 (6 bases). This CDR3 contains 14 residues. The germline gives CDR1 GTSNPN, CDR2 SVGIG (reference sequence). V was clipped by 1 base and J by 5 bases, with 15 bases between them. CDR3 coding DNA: TGTGCCTGGAGTGCCGGGAGAGGTCGCCACGAGCAGTACTTC. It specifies CAWSAGRGRHEQYF.

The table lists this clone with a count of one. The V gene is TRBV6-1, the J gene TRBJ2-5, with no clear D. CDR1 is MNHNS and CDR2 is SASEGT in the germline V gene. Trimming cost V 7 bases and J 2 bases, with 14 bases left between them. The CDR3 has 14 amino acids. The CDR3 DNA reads TGTGCCAGCACTCCCCTTGCCTCGCAAGAGACCCAGTACTTC. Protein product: CASTPLASQETQYF.

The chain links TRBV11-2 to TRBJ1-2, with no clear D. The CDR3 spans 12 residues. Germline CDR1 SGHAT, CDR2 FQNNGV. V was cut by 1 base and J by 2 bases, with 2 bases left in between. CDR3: CASSLANYGYTF. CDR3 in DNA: TGTGCCAGCAGCTTAGCCAACTATGGCTACACCTTC.

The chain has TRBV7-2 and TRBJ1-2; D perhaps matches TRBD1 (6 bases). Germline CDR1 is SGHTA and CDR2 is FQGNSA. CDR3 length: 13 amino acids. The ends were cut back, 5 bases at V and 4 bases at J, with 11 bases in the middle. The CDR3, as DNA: TGTGCCAGCAGCCATACGGACAGCTATGGCTACACCTTC. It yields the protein CASSHTDSYGYTF.

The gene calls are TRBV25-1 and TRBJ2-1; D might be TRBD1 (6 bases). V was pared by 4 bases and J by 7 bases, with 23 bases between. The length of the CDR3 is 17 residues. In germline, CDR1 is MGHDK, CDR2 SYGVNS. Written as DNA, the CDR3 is TGTGCCAGCAGTGTCTCAACCTTCCCCGGGACACGGAATGAGCAGTTCTTC. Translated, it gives CASSVSTFPGTRNEQFF.

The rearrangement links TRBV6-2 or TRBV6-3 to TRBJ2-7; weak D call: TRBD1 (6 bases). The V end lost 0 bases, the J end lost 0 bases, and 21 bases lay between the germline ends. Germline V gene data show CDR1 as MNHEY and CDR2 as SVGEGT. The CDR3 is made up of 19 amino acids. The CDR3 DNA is TGTGCCAGCAGTTACTCGAGGACAGATGACATTTGGATCTCCTACGAGCAGTACTTC. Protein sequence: CASSYSRTDDIWISYEQYF.

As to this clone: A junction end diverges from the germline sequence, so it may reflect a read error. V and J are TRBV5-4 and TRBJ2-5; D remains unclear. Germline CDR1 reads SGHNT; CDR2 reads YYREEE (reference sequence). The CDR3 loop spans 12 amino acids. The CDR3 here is CANSSPQETQYF. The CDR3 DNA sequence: TGTGCCAACAGCTCCCCCCAAGAGACCCAGTACTTC.

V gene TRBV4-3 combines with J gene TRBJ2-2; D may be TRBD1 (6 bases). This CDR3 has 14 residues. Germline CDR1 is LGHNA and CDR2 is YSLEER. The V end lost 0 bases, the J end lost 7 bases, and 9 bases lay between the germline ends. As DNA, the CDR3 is TGCGCCAGCAGCCAAGAAACAGGGATCGGGGAGCTGTTTTTT. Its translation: CASSQETGIGELFF.

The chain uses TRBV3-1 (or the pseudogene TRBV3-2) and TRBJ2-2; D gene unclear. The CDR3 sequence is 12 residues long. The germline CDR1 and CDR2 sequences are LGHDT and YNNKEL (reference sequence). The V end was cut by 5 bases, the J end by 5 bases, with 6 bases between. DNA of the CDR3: TGTGCCAGCAGCTACGGAACCGGGGAGCTGTTTTTT. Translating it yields CASSYGTGELFF.

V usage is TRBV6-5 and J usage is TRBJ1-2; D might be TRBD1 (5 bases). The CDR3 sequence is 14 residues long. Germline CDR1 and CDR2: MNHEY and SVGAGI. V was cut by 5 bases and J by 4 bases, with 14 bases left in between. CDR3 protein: CASSHQTDIYGYTF. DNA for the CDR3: TGTGCCAGCAGTCACCAGACAGACATCTATGGCTACACCTTC.

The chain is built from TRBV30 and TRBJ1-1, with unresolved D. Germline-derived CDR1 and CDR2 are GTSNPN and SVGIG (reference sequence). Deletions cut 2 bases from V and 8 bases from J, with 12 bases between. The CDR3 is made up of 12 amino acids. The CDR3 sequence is CAWSPAGAEAFF. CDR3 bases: TGTGCCTGGAGTCCGGCAGGAGCCGAAGCTTTCTTT.

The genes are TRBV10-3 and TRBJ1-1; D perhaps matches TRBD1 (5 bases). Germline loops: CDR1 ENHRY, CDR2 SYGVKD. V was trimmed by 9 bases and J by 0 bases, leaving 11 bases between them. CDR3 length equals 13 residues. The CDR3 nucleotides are TGTGCCATGTCGGGGCTGATGAACACTGAAGCTTTCTTT. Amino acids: CAMSGLMNTEAFF.

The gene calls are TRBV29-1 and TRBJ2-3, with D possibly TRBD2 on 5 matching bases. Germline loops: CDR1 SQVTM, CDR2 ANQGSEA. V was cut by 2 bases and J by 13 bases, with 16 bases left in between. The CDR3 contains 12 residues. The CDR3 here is CSVEFGDLSEYF. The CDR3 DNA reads TGCAGCGTTGAATTCGGGGATCTATCTGAGTATTTT.

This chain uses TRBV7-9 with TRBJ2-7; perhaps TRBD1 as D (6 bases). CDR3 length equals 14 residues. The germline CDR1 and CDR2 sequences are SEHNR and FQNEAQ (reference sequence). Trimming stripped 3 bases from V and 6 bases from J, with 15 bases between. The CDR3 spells CASSFPDRTVEQYF. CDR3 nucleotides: TGTGCCAGCAGCTTTCCCGACAGGACAGTCGAGCAGTACTTC. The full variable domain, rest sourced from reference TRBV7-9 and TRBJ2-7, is DTGVSQNPRHKITKRGQNVTFRCDPISEHNRLYWYRQTLGQGPEFLTYFQNEAQLEKSRLLSDRFSAERPKGSFSTLEIQRTEQGDSAMYLCASSFPDRTVEQYFGPGTRLTVT.

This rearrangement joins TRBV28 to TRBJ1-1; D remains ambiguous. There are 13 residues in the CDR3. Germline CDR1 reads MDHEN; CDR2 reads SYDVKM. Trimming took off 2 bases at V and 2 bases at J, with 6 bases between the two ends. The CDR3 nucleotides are TGTGCCAGCAGTTTAGAGGGAAACACTGAAGCTTTCTTT. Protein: CASSLEGNTEAFF.

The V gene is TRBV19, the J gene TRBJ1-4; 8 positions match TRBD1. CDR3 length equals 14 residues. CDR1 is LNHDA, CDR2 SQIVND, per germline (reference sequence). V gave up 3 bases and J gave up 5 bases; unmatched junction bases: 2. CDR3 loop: CASSMRQGNEKLFF. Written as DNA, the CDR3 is TGTGCCAGTAGTATGAGACAGGGGAATGAAAAACTGTTTTTT.

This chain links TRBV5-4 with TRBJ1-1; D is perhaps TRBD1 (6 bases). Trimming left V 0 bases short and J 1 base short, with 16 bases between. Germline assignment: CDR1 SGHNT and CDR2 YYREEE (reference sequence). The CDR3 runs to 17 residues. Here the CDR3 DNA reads TGTGCCAGCAGCTTGGACGGGGGGCTAAGACAGAACACTGAAGCTTTCTTT. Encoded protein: CASSLDGGLRQNTEAFF.

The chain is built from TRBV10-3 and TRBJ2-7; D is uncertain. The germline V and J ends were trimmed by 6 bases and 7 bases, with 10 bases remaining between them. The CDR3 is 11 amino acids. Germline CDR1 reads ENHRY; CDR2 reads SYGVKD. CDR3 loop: CAISTFKEQYF. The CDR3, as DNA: TGTGCCATCAGCACCTTCAAGGAGCAGTACTTC.

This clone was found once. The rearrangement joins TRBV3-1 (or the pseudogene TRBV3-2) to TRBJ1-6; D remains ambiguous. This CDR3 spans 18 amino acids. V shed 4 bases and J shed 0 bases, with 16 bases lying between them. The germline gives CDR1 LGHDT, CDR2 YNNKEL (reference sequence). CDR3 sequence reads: CASSPDIPVDSYNSPLHF. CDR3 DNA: TGTGCCAGCAGCCCAGACATCCCGGTGGACTCCTATAATTCACCCCTCCACTTT.